This T cell receptor (beta chain) was sequenced for a study of blood T cell repertoires in COVID-19. Overall study context: Sites in the United States, Italy and Spain provided acute and convalescent COVID-19 samples.

It was during active infection that Seattle patients were enrolled and then longitudinally followed. The sample holds one count of this clone. Original processing methods: Quantification of nucleated cells was approximated via reference gene primer amplification. Using immunoSEQ multiplex PCR, the repertoire was profiled, and TCRdb retains in-frame clones only, with some absent. For V, J and clone size, that table is used; D and trimming come from the DNA. The data show hundreds of thousands of clones, roughly 90% seen once. Source material: peripheral blood. The clonotype was recovered from a man between 18 and 29 years old with COVID-19, enrolled during active disease.

CDR3 sequence reads: CAISESLPGAGNTIYF. For the CDR3, the DNA is TGTGCCATCAGTGAGTCCCTTCCGGGGGCTGGAAACACCATATATTTT. The V gene is TRBV10-3, the J gene TRBJ1-3; TRBD1 is a possible D gene (5 bases). The CDR3 is 16 residues long. The V end lost 0 bases, the J end lost 2 bases, and 11 bases lay between the germline ends. In germline, CDR1 is ENHRY, CDR2 SYGVKD.